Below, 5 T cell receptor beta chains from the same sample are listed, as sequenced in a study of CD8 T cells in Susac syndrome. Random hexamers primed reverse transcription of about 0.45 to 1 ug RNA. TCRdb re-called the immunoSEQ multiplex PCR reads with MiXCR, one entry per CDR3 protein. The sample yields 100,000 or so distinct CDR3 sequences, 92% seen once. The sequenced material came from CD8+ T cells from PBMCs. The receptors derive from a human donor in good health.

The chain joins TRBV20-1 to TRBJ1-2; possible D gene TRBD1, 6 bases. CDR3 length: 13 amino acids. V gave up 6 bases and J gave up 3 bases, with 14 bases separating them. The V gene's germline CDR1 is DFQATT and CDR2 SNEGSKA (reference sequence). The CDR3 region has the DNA TGCAGTGCCTCCACAGGGACCGACTATGGCTACACCTTC. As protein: CSASTGTDYGYTF.

The CDR3 nucleotides are TGTGCCTGGACGCCTCTAGCGGCTATAGCCAAAAACATTCAGTACTTC. Translation: CAWTPLAAIAKNIQYF. The chain carries TRBV30 and TRBJ2-4, with TRBD2 identical over 7 bases. V was clipped by 4 bases and J by 0 bases; unmatched bases: 9. This CDR3 is 16 amino acids long. CDR1 and CDR2 (germline): GTSNPN, SVGIG (reference sequence).

CDR3: CSVLPEQTQYF. Here the CDR3 DNA reads TGCAGCGTTCTTCCGGAACAGACCCAGTACTTC. The chain is built from TRBV29-1 and TRBJ2-5; D unclear. The germline V gene has CDR1 SQVTM and CDR2 ANQGSEA. The CDR3 is 11 residues long. V lost 5 bases, J lost 6 bases, and 10 bases lay in between.

DNA of the CDR3: TGTGCCAGCAGCCAAGAGTTCGACGGTTTTGTGAAGCAGTACTTC. Translation: CASSQEFDGFVKQYF. V gene TRBV3-1 combines with J gene TRBJ2-7; no definite D call. Trimming left V 0 bases short and J 8 bases short, with 17 bases between. CDR1 is LGHDT and CDR2 is YNNKEL in the germline V gene (reference sequence). CDR3 length: 15 amino acids.

The DNA of the CDR3 is TGCAGTGCTAGAGATCTAGCGGGAGTTTGGGAGCAGTACTTC. This sequence encodes CSARDLAGVWEQYF. This rearrangement joins TRBV20-1 to TRBJ2-7, with 10 bases that match TRBD2. V dropped 0 bases and J dropped 7; count of bases not matched to a gene: 6. The CDR3 is made up of 14 amino acids. Germline CDR1 reads DFQATT; CDR2 reads SNEGSKA (reference sequence).